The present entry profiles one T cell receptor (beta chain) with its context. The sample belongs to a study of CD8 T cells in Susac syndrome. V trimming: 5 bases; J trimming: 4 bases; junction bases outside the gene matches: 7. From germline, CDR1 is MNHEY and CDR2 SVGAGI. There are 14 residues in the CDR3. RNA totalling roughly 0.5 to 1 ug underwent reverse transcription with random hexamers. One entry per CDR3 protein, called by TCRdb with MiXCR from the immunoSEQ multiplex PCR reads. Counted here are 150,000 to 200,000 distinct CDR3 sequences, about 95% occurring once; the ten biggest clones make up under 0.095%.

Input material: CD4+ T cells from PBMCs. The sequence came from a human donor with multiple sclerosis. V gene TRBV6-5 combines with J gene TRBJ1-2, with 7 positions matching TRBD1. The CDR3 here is CASSKDRAGYGYTF. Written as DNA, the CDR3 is TGTGCCAGCAGTAAAGACAGGGCCGGCTATGGCTACACCTTC.